The clone carrying this T cell receptor (beta chain) was recorded at least ten times. Its specificity is unknown. This sample was included in a study of T cell repertoires in cytomegalovirus infection. Across the whole study: Use of recently identified HLA-C-restricted and well-studied HLA-B-restricted CMV epitopes was part of the study. Evidence of both CMV infection and a matching HLA type came from public TCR beta signatures.

V was shortened by 6 bases and J by 0 bases, with 12 bases between the two germline ends. The CDR3 contains 15 residues. The germline gives CDR1 MDHEN, CDR2 SYDVKM. TCRdb ran MiXCR on the reads and lists one entry per CDR3 protein. The sample holds 900,000 to 950,000 distinct CDR3 sequences; about a third are singletons and the top ten take 13%. Study-wide results and limits: Identification of carriers of CMV plus the relevant HLA was achieved through cumulative public TCR beta family frequency. HLA-C-restricted CMV-specific TCR beta clonotypes prevailed in the ex vivo response.

Specimen: cultured CD8+ T cells from PBMCs, collected from culture after CMV antigen stimulation. This chain links TRBV28 with TRBJ1-5; D is ambiguous. The receptor comes from a human donor in good health (CMV status not recorded). Some clones in this sample may be carry-over from other donors' samples. This CDR3 is CASRTFKNSNQPQHF. CDR3 in DNA: TGTGCCAGCAGAACCTTCAAGAATAGCAATCAGCCCCAGCATTTT. Variable domain in full (rest from reference TRBV28 and TRBJ1-5): DVKVTQSSRYLVKRTGEKVFLECVQDMDHENMFWYRQDPGLGLRLIYFSYDVKMKEKGDIPEGYSVSREKKERFSLILESASTNQTSMYLCASRTFKNSNQPQHFGDGTRLSIL.